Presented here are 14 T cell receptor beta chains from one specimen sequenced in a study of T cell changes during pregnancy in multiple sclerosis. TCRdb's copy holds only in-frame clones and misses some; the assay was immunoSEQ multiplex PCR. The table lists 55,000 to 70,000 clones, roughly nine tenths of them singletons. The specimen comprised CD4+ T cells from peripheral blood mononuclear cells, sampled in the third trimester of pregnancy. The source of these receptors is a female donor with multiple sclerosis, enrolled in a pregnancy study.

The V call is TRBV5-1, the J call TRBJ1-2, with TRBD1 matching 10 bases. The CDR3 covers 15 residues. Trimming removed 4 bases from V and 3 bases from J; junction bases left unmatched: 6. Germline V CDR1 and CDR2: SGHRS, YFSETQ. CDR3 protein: CASSEPGQGDYGYTF. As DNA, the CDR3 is TGCGCCAGCAGCGAGCCAGGACAGGGGGACTATGGCTACACCTTC.

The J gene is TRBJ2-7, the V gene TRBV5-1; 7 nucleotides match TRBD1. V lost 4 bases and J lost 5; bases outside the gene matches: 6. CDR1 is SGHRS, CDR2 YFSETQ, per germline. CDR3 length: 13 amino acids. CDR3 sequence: CASSRERGHEQYF. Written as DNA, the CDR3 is TGCGCCAGCAGCAGAGAGAGGGGGCACGAGCAGTACTTC.

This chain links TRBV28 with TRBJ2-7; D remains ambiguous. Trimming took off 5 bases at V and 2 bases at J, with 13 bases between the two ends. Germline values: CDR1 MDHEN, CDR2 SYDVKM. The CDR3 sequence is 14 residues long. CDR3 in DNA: TGTGCCAGCAGTCCCGAAGACAAGCCCTACGAGCAGTACTTC. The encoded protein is CASSPEDKPYEQYF.

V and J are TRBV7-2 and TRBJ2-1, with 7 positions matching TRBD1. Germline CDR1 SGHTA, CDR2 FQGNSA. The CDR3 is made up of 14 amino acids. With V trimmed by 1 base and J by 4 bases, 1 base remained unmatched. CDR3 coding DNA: TGTGCCAGCAGCTTAGGGACAGGTTACAATGAGCAGTTCTTC. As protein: CASSLGTGYNEQFF.

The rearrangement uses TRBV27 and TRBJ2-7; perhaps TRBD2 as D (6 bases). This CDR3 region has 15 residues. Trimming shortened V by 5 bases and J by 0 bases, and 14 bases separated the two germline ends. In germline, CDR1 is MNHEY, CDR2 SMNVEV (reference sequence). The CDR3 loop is CASSAMGGYSYEQYF. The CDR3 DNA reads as TGTGCCAGCAGTGCCATGGGAGGTTACTCCTACGAGCAGTACTTC.

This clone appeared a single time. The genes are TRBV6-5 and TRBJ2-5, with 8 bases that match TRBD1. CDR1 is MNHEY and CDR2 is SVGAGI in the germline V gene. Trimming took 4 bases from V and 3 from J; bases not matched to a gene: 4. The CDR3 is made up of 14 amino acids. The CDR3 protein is CASSFHRGEETQYF. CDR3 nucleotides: TGTGCCAGCAGTTTTCACAGGGGGGAAGAGACCCAGTACTTC.

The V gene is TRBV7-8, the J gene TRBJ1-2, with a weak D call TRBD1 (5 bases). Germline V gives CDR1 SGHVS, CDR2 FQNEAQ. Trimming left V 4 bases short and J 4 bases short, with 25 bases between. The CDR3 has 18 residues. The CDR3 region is CASSSRQIQVSTLYGYTF. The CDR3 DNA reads TGTGCCAGCAGCTCTCGACAAATACAGGTTTCCACGCTCTATGGCTACACCTTC.

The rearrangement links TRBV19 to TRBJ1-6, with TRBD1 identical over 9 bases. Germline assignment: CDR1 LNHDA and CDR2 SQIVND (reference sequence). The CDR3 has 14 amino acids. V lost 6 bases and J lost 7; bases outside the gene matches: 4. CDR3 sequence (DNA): TGTGCCAGTAGCCCCGACAGGGGGAATTCACCCCTCCACTTT. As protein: CASSPDRGNSPLHF.

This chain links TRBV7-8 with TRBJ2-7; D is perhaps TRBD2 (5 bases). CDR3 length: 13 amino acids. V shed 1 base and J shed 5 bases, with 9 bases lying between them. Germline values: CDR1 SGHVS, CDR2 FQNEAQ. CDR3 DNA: TGTGCCAGCAGCTTAGTACTAGTCCACGAGCAGTACTTC. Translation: CASSLVLVHEQYF.

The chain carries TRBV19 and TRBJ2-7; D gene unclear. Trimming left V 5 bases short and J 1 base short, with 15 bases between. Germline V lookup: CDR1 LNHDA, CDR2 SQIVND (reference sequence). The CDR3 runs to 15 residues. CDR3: CASSGRDSHSYEQYF. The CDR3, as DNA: TGTGCCAGTAGTGGCCGCGACTCTCATTCCTACGAGCAGTACTTC.

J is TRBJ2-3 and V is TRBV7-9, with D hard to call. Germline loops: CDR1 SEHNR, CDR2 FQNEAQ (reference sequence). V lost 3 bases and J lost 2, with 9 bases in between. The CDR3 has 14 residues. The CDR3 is CASSFGFLTDTQYF. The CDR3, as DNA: TGTGCCAGCAGCTTCGGGTTCCTCACAGATACGCAGTATTTT.

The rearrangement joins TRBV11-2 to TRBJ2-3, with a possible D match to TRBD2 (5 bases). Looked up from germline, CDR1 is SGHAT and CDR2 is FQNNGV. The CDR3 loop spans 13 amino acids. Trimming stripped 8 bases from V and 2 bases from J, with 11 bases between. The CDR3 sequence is CASSTGNTDTQYF. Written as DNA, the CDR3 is TGTGCCAGCTCTACGGGGAACACAGATACGCAGTATTTT.

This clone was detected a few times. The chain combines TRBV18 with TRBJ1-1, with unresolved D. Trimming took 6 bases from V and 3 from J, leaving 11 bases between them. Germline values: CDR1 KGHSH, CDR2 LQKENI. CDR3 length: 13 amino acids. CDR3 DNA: TGTGCCAGCTCGGACGGGGAGGACACTGAAGCTTTCTTT. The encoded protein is CASSDGEDTEAFF.

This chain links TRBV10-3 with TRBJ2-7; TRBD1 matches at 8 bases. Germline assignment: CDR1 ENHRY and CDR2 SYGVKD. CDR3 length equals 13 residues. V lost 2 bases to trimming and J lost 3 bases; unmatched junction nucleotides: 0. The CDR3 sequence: CAISEDRGYEQYF. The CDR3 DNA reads TGTGCCATCAGTGAGGACAGGGGCTACGAGCAGTACTTC.